Below are 25 T cell receptor beta chains sequenced from a single sample in a study of cytomegalovirus exposure and HLA in healthy donors. Repertoires were generated with immunoSEQ multiplex PCR, while TCRdb's copy carries only in-frame clones and drops some. The sample holds 150,000 to 200,000 clones; 88% are singletons and the top ten take roughly 3%. The sample comprised PBMCs. Receptors originate from a man between 18 and 29 years old in good health and CMV-seronegative.

V is TRBV2 and J is TRBJ1-3, with TRBD1 matching over 7 bases. Germline-derived CDR1 and CDR2 are SNHLY and FYNNEI. J lost 9 bases, V lost 6 bases, and 8 bases had no gene match. CDR3 size: 13 residues. The CDR3 loop is CASRAGQILTIYF. The CDR3, as DNA: TGTGCCAGCAGGGCGGGACAGATCCTCACCATATATTTT.

This chain links TRBV6-5 with TRBJ2-2; 10 nucleotides align to TRBD2. J lost 4 bases, V lost 2 bases, and 4 bases had no gene match. CDR1 and CDR2 from the germline V gene are MNHEY and SVGAGI. The CDR3 length is 16 residues. The CDR3, as DNA: TGTGCCAGCAGTTACGGACTAGCGGTTATCACCGGGGAGCTGTTTTTT. It encodes CASSYGLAVITGELFF.

The chain has TRBV11-2 and TRBJ2-1; 9 bases match TRBD1. CDR1 and CDR2 (germline): SGHAT, FQNNGV. This CDR3 spans 15 amino acids. The V gene end was trimmed by 4 bases and the J gene end by 3 bases; junction bases not matched to a gene: 4. The CDR3 bases are TGTGCCAGCAGCTCGACAGGGGGGTACTACAATGAGCAGTTCTTC. The encoded protein is CASSSTGGYYNEQFF.

This chain links TRBV10-1 with TRBJ1-1; D not certain. CDR1 is WNHNN, CDR2 SYGVQD, per germline (reference sequence). The V end lost 6 bases, the J end lost 1 base, and 12 bases lay between the germline ends. The CDR3 spans 14 residues. As DNA, the CDR3 is TGCGCCAGCAGGGAGGAGGGTGAGAACACTGAAGCTTTCTTT. Its translation is CASREEGENTEAFF.

The chain couples TRBV27 to TRBJ2-3; D unclear. CDR3 size: 11 residues. Germline V lookup: CDR1 MNHEY, CDR2 SMNVEV (reference sequence). The germline V and J ends were trimmed by 3 bases and 8 bases, with 6 bases remaining between them. The CDR3 nucleotides are TGTGCCAGCAGTTTGTCCGGTACGCAGTATTTT. Residues: CASSLSGTQYF.

This clone has only one observation. CDR3: CSGEVAEQFF. DNA of the CDR3: TGCAGCGGGGAGGTGGCTGAGCAGTTCTTC. The V call is TRBV29-1, the J call TRBJ2-1, with a possible D match to TRBD2 (6 bases). Germline V CDR1 and CDR2: SQVTM, ANQGSEA. The CDR3 contains 10 residues. V lost 7 bases and J 9 bases, leaving 10 bases between the germline ends.

The rearrangement links TRBV2 to TRBJ2-7; 9 bases map to TRBD2. Germline-derived CDR1 and CDR2 are SNHLY and FYNNEI. CDR3 size: 15 residues. V dropped 1 base and J dropped 4; count of bases not matched to a gene: 5. The CDR3, as DNA: TGTGCCAGCAGTGAAGGGCTAGCGGGGCTGTACGAGCAGTACTTC. This encodes CASSEGLAGLYEQYF.

The gene calls are TRBV5-1 and TRBJ2-3; 7 bases map to TRBD2. V lost 4 bases and J lost 4; bases outside the gene matches: 12. This CDR3 is 16 amino acids long. Germline CDR1 SGHRS, CDR2 YFSETQ. The CDR3 loop reads CASSPSPGTTPDTQYF. CDR3 sequence (DNA): TGCGCCAGCAGCCCCTCCCCAGGGACTACCCCAGATACGCAGTATTTT.

The genes are TRBV4-3 and TRBJ2-5, with D maybe TRBD2 (6 bases). Germline V gives CDR1 LGHNA, CDR2 YSLEER. V lost 0 bases and J lost 5, with 10 bases in between. The CDR3 is made up of 14 amino acids. In DNA, the CDR3 is TGCGCCAGCAGCCAAGATCGGGGGAGTGAGACCCAGTACTTC. Its protein is CASSQDRGSETQYF.

The chain couples TRBV5-1 to TRBJ2-1; 12 nucleotides agree with TRBD1. With V trimmed by 4 bases and J by 12 bases, 14 bases remained unmatched. Germline V gene lookup returns CDR1 SGHRS and CDR2 YFSETQ. CDR3 length: 16 amino acids. The CDR3: CASSLAGTGGFGAQFF. The CDR3 DNA sequence: TGCGCCAGCAGCCTGGCCGGGACAGGGGGCTTTGGGGCGCAGTTCTTC.

V is TRBV19 and J is TRBJ1-2; D gene unclear. The CDR3 length is 13 residues. The V end lost 10 bases, the J end lost 3 bases, and 15 bases lay between the germline ends. The germline V gene encodes CDR1 LNHDA and CDR2 SQIVND (reference sequence). The CDR3 loop is CATRAAGYYGYTF. DNA for the CDR3: TGTGCCACCAGAGCGGCGGGCTACTATGGCTACACCTTC.

The CDR3 loop is CASSSETEPNQPQHF. As DNA, the CDR3 is TGTGCCAGCAGCTCCGAAACAGAACCGAATCAGCCCCAGCATTTT. The gene calls are TRBV12-1 and TRBJ1-5; the listed D gene, TRBD1, was not tested against the DNA. TRBV12-1 is a documented pseudogene. The CDR3 extends over 15 amino acids.

V and J are TRBV30 and TRBJ1-2, with D unresolved. The ends were cut back, 7 bases at V and 7 bases at J, with 13 bases in the middle. There are 11 residues in the CDR3. Germline CDR1 is GTSNPN and CDR2 is SVGIG (reference sequence). The CDR3, as DNA: TGTGCCTCGCAGGTCATCGGTGGCTACACCTTC. Amino acids: CASQVIGGYTF.

Notes on this clone: At one of its ends the junction is not consistent with the germline gene, which may arise from a read error. The J gene is TRBJ2-3, the V gene TRBV13, with D tentatively TRBD2 (5 bases). From germline, CDR1 is PRHDT and CDR2 FYEKMQ (reference sequence). The CDR3 extends over 15 amino acids. The CDR3 region has the DNA TGTGCCAGCAGCTTAAGACTAACCGCCACACATACGCAGTATTTT. Translated: CASSLRLTATHTQYF.

The V call is TRBV18, the J call TRBJ2-2; D is possibly TRBD1 (6 bases). V was cut by 0 bases and J by 6 bases, with 14 bases left in between. Germline values: CDR1 KGHSH, CDR2 LQKENI. This CDR3 comprises 16 residues. Here the CDR3 DNA reads TGTGCCAGCTCACCACCGGACTTGGGGGCCCCCGGGGAGCTGTTTTTT. Protein: CASSPPDLGAPGELFF.

V gene TRBV27 combines with J gene TRBJ1-1; weak D call: TRBD1 (6 bases). The germline gives CDR1 MNHEY, CDR2 SMNVEV (reference sequence). The CDR3 is made up of 13 amino acids. V was trimmed by 7 bases and J by 5 bases, leaving 14 bases between them. Here the CDR3 reads CASKVGGLTEAFF. The CDR3 bases are TGTGCCAGCAAAGTCGGGGGGCTTACTGAAGCTTTCTTT.

In this sample, this clone turned up many times. The J gene is TRBJ1-5, the V gene TRBV21-1; the D call of TRBD1 is as the table states it, not checked on the DNA. TRBV21-1 is marked as a pseudogene. The CDR3 length is 16 residues. This chain's CDR3 is CASSKGGQVSNQPQHF. The CDR3 bases are TGTGCCAGCAGCAAAGGGGGACAGGTAAGCAATCAGCCCCAGCATTTT.

This rearrangement joins TRBV28 to TRBJ1-6; 8 bases agree with TRBD1. The CDR3 runs to 14 residues. V was pared by 2 bases and J by 12 bases, with 6 bases of the junction left unmatched. The germline gives CDR1 MDHEN, CDR2 SYDVKM. CDR3 residues: CASSLQGARRPLHF. The CDR3 bases are TGTGCCAGCAGTTTACAGGGGGCGCGGCGACCCCTCCACTTT.

This rearrangement joins TRBV5-1 to TRBJ2-1; 11 bases match TRBD1. This CDR3 is 15 amino acids long. CDR1 is SGHRS and CDR2 is YFSETQ in the germline V gene. V shed 4 bases and J 7 bases; nucleotides not matched to a gene: 7. CDR3 coding DNA: TGCGCCAGCAGCCCCGGGACAGGGGGTCCAAATGAGCAGTTCTTC. Translation gives CASSPGTGGPNEQFF.

The chain couples TRBV19 to TRBJ1-2, with TRBD1 matching 7 bases. From germline, CDR1 is LNHDA and CDR2 SQIVND (reference sequence). The V segment lost 4 bases and the J segment 5 bases; nucleotides outside the gene matches: 10. The CDR3 loop spans 15 amino acids. CDR3 residues: CASSTHLQGRYGYTF. The CDR3 DNA is TGTGCCAGTAGTACGCACCTACAGGGGCGATATGGCTACACCTTC.

Only a few counts were recorded for this clone. The chain recombines TRBV6-1 with TRBJ1-3, with 8 bases fitting TRBD1. V lost 6 bases and J lost 1; bases outside the gene matches: 2. This CDR3 comprises 14 residues. The germline gives CDR1 MNHNS, CDR2 SASEGT. The chain's CDR3 is CASSGTGSGNTIYF. As DNA, the CDR3 is TGTGCCAGCAGCGGGACAGGATCTGGAAACACCATATATTTT.

The chain carries TRBV6-1 and TRBJ1-1; 8 positions match TRBD1. The CDR3 is made up of 13 amino acids. Looked up from germline, CDR1 is MNHNS and CDR2 is SASEGT. V was pared by 4 bases and J by 5 bases, with 3 bases of the junction left unmatched. CDR3 sequence reads: CASSGTGWTEAFF. As DNA, the CDR3 is TGTGCCAGCAGTGGGACAGGGTGGACTGAAGCTTTCTTT.

This clone is a singleton in its sample. This chain connects TRBV2 to TRBJ2-1; 11 bases agree with TRBD2. The CDR3 has 14 amino acids. Germline CDR1 reads SNHLY; CDR2 reads FYNNEI. V shed 5 bases and J 9 bases; nucleotides not matched to a gene: 6. CDR3 coding DNA: TGTGCCAGCAGTCGACTAGCGGGATCGGCTGAGCAGTTCTTC. Amino acid sequence: CASSRLAGSAEQFF. The complete variable domain, with remaining parts taken from reference TRBV2 and TRBJ2-1, reads EPEVTQTPSHQVTQMGQEVILRCVPISNHLYFYWYRQILGQKVEFLVSFYNNEISEKSEIFDDQFSVERPDGSNFTLKIRSTKLEDSAMYFCASSRLAGSAEQFFGPGTRLTVL.

J is TRBJ2-7 and V is TRBV6-1, with 7 bases identical to TRBD2. Germline lookup yields CDR1 MNHNS and CDR2 SASEGT. Trimming cost V 7 bases and J 0 bases; bases outside gene matches: 6. The CDR3 runs to 14 residues. This CDR3 is CASTEERGSYEQYV. As DNA, the CDR3 is TGTGCCAGCACCGAGGAGCGGGGCTCCTACGAGCAGTACGTC.

The chain employs TRBV28 and TRBJ2-1; perhaps TRBD2 as D (5 bases). This CDR3 comprises 12 residues. Germline CDR1 and CDR2: MDHEN and SYDVKM. V lost 1 base and J lost 10, with 8 bases in between. CDR3 loop: CASSLYPGEQFF. The DNA for the CDR3 is TGTGCCAGCAGTTTATACCCGGGGGAGCAGTTCTTC.